This entry features one T cell receptor (beta chain) sequence. Its target is not known. Given a much more abundant clone one base away, this may be a read error. RNA transcripts yielded amplified TCR beta CDR3 regions. RT-PCR in the first round (using the HTBI primer set) targeted the TCR CDR3. One entry per CDR3 protein, called by TCRdb with MiXCR from the multiplex PCR reads. The table records hundreds of thousands of distinct CDR3 sequences, around a sixth of them present only once. This sample is drawn from a study of T cells in Graves' hyperthyroidism and ophthalmopathy. Points from the study as a whole: Most thyroid clonotypes expanded above 0.001 were also detected in blood. From stable hyperthyroidism, ophthalmopathy was set apart by a 13 V-J model.

This CDR3 comprises 16 residues. Per germline, CDR1 LGHDT and CDR2 YNNKEL (reference sequence). J is TRBJ2-3 and V is TRBV3-1; TRBD2 aligns across 12 bases. The origin of this receptor is a woman between 45 and 65 years old with Graves' hyperthyroidism that later progressed to Graves' ophthalmopathy. The sequencing input was blood. Here the CDR3 reads CASGQDLLAGGDTQYF. CDR3 nucleotides: TGTGCCAGCGGCCAAGATCTACTAGCGGGGGGAGATACGCAGTATTTT.